Following are 18 T cell receptor beta chains from one sample sequenced in a study of OX40 agonist ivuxolimab in advanced cancers. TCRdb's copy holds only in-frame clones and misses some; the assay was immunoSEQ multiplex PCR. Of about 15,000 clones detected, about four fifths appear once; the ten largest clones hold approximately 13%. Sequenced here: CD4+ or CD8+ T cells sorted from blood, sampled in a trial of the OX40 agonist ivuxolimab. The receptors shown here come from an adult with an advanced solid tumor such as melanoma, head and neck, liver or kidney cancer.

This clone was detected once. In DNA form, the CDR3 reads TGTGCCAGCAGCCCGCGGGGGCGGAATGAGCAGTTCTTC. It translates to CASSPRGRNEQFF. The rearrangement uses TRBV5-4 and TRBJ2-1; D may be TRBD2 (7 bases). The CDR3 length is 13 residues. Trimming removed 4 bases from V and 7 bases from J, with 12 bases in between. From germline, CDR1 is SGHNT and CDR2 YYREEE (reference sequence).

The V gene is TRBV6-1, the J gene TRBJ2-1; the D is unclear. Per germline, CDR1 MNHNS and CDR2 SASEGT. Trimming cost V 0 bases and J 0 bases, with 9 bases left between them. The CDR3 sequence is 16 residues long. The CDR3 sequence is CASSEATEFSYNEQFF. The DNA of the CDR3 is TGTGCCAGCAGTGAAGCAACGGAATTCTCCTACAATGAGCAGTTCTTC.

The chain combines TRBV29-1 with TRBJ1-2; TRBD1 agrees at 7 bases. The CDR3 consists of 14 residues. The trim removed 7 bases at V and 4 bases at J, leaving 12 bases unmatched. Germline V CDR1 and CDR2: SQVTM, ANQGSEA. As DNA, the CDR3 is TGCAGCGGGAACGACGGGACAGTGCCCTATGGCTACACCTTC. Residues: CSGNDGTVPYGYTF.

The count of this clone is one. The J gene is TRBJ2-6, the V gene TRBV6-4; 8 bases map to TRBD2. There are 17 residues in the CDR3. Per germline, CDR1 MRHNA and CDR2 SNTAGT. The J segment lost 1 base and the V segment lost 5 bases, leaving 7 bases of the junction unmatched. CDR3 residues: CASSPGGAMSGANVLTF. CDR3 bases: TGTGCCAGCAGTCCGGGGGGGGCCATGTCTGGGGCCAACGTCCTGACTTTC.

This clone was detected once. V and J are TRBV15 and TRBJ2-5; D remains ambiguous. Between the trimmed V and J ends, which lost 0 bases and 3 bases, there was a span of 8 bases. Looked up from germline, CDR1 is LNHNV and CDR2 is YYDKDF (reference sequence). The CDR3 consists of 14 residues. CDR3 DNA: TGTGCCACCAGCAGAGAGGGAACGGAAGAGACCCAGTACTTC. This sequence encodes CATSREGTEETQYF.

This rearrangement joins TRBV28 to TRBJ1-3; D is uncertain. From germline, CDR1 is MDHEN and CDR2 SYDVKM. Deletions cut 2 bases from V and 1 base from J, with 6 bases between. The CDR3 consists of 14 residues. CDR3 residues: CASSLLGSGNTIYF. CDR3 nucleotides: TGTGCCAGCAGTTTACTGGGATCTGGAAACACCATATATTTT.

The chain couples TRBV4-3 to TRBJ2-7; TRBD2 might be the D (5 bases). Germline V gene data show CDR1 as LGHNA and CDR2 as YSLEER. The ends were cut back, 0 bases at V and 3 bases at J, with 15 bases in the middle. CDR3 length equals 16 residues. CDR3 coding DNA: TGCGCCAGCAGCCAAGATCAGGTAGCGAGAGTCTACGAGCAGTACTTC. This gives the protein CASSQDQVARVYEQYF.

J is TRBJ2-4 and V is TRBV4-2; D remains unclear. The CDR3 spans 16 residues. Germline-derived CDR1 and CDR2 are LGHNA and YNFKEQ. V lost 4 bases to trimming and J lost 3 bases, with 16 bases between them. CDR3 nucleotide sequence: TGTGCCAGCAGCCGGCGGAACAGTCCCGACAAAAACATTCAGTACTTC. This sequence encodes CASSRRNSPDKNIQYF.

The chain combines TRBV11-3 with TRBJ2-2, with 9 bases fitting TRBD2. The V gene end was trimmed by 5 bases and the J gene end by 4 bases; junction bases not matched to a gene: 11. Germline lookup yields CDR1 SGHNT and CDR2 YENEEA. This CDR3 comprises 17 residues. In DNA, the CDR3 is TGTGCCAGCAGCCCTAGCGGGATCAGTCGTGGCACCGGGGAGCTGTTTTTT. The encoded protein is CASSPSGISRGTGELFF.

CDR3 DNA sequence: TGTGCCAGCAGCGGACAGGGGGCGGATCAGCCCCAGCATTTT. Amino acid sequence: CASSGQGADQPQHF. This chain uses TRBV27 with TRBJ1-5; TRBD1 matches 11 bases. CDR1 and CDR2 (germline): MNHEY, SMNVEV (reference sequence). CDR3 length: 14 amino acids. V shed 6 bases, J shed 5 bases, and the junction held 3 bases outside the gene matches.

CDR3 sequence reads: CASSLYGDEQFF. The CDR3 DNA follows: TGTGCCAGCAGCTTGTACGGGGATGAGCAGTTCTTC. The rearrangement uses TRBV5-4 and TRBJ2-1, with D maybe TRBD2 (5 bases). CDR1 is SGHNT and CDR2 is YYREEE in the germline V gene (reference sequence). Trimming took off 1 base at V and 8 bases at J, with 7 bases between the two ends. The CDR3 runs to 12 residues.

Of note for this clone: One end of the junction fails to match germline, which may point to a read error. This rearrangement joins TRBV27 to TRBJ2-1; unclear D gene. The CDR3 consists of 13 residues. Germline assignment: CDR1 MNHEY and CDR2 SMNVEV (reference sequence). The CDR3 sequence: CASSLSELGERFF. As DNA, the CDR3 is TGTGCCAGCAGTTTATCTGAACTTGGAGAGCGGTTCTTC.

This clone has a single count. This chain joins TRBV19 and TRBJ2-1; 8 bases map to TRBD2. The CDR3 covers 13 residues. The germline CDR1 and CDR2 sequences are LNHDA and SQIVND (reference sequence). V dropped 7 bases and J dropped 6; count of bases not matched to a gene: 5. The CDR3 region has the DNA TGTGCCAGTAAAAGCGGGAGAGTCAATGAGCAGTTCTTC. This translates into CASKSGRVNEQFF.

In DNA, the CDR3 is TGCGCCAGCAGCTTCGGGACAGGGCCTGCTGAAGCTTTCTTT. Its protein product is CASSFGTGPAEAFF. The V and J genes are TRBV5-1 and TRBJ1-1; 9 nucleotides line up with TRBD1. The CDR3 spans 14 residues. Trimming at V came to 2 bases and at J to 6 bases, leaving 5 bases not matched to a gene. CDR1 SGHRS and CDR2 YFSETQ come from the germline V gene.

The V gene is TRBV7-8, the J gene TRBJ2-2; no clear D. V shed 2 bases and J shed 6 bases, with 1 base lying between them. The CDR3 totals 11 residues. Germline loops: CDR1 SGHVS, CDR2 FQNEAQ. The CDR3 spells CASSLSGELFF. The CDR3 nucleotides read TGTGCCAGCAGCTTATCCGGGGAGCTGTTTTTT.

The V call is TRBV5-5, the J call TRBJ2-6, with D perhaps given as TRBD1 or TRBD2 (5 bases each). The CDR3 length is 18 residues. The germline V gene has CDR1 SGHKS and CDR2 YYEKEE (reference sequence). The V and J ends lost 2 bases and 0 bases respectively, with 15 bases between them. This CDR3 reads CASSLGQGALSGANVLTF. In DNA form, the CDR3 reads TGTGCCAGCAGCTTAGGGCAGGGAGCTCTCTCTGGGGCCAACGTCCTGACTTTC.

The rearrangement joins TRBV6-5 to TRBJ2-7, with 8 bases lining up with TRBD1. V shed 9 bases and J 3 bases; nucleotides not matched to a gene: 1. This CDR3 has 11 amino acids. CDR1 is MNHEY, CDR2 SVGAGI, per germline. CDR3 in DNA: TGTGCCAGTGGACAGGGCTACGAGCAGTACTTC. It translates to CASGQGYEQYF.

This chain links TRBV10-3 with TRBJ2-7, with TRBD2 as a possible D gene (5 bases). V gave up 1 base and J gave up 2 bases, with 9 bases separating them. This CDR3 comprises 14 residues. Germline values: CDR1 ENHRY, CDR2 SYGVKD. The CDR3 nucleotides read TGTGCCATCAGTGAGTATGAGGGAGCCTACGAGCAGTACTTC. As protein: CAISEYEGAYEQYF.